This T cell receptor beta chain is drawn from a study of cytomegalovirus exposure and HLA in healthy donors. Across the whole study: Around 85 million unique TCR sequences came from HLA-typed donors in an early release. Study results and caveats: Researchers reported in a later analysis that a missense DCLRE1C variant was tied to TCR beta V- and J-gene trimming. Most TCR beta V segments were productive about 90% or about 30% of the time in an earlier analysis.

The CDR3 is 16 amino acids. V was shortened by 4 bases and J by 1 base, with 14 bases between the two germline ends. Per germline, CDR1 LGHNA and CDR2 YNFKEQ. A multiplex PCR was run with 60 Vbeta primers and 13 Jbeta primers. Assay used: immunoSEQ multiplex PCR; TCRdb lists only in-frame clones, some missing. The sample holds approximately 91,000 clones; 81% are singletons and the top ten take over 9%. In the case of this clone: No antigen is known for it.

At collection, donors were nominally healthy, but unrecorded immune exposures were probable. The specimen sequenced was PBMCs. The TCR sequence derives from a human donor in good health. V is TRBV4-2 and J is TRBJ1-5, with no clear D. The DNA for the CDR3 is TGTGCCAGCAGCCCCTCGGGGAGGCAGAGCAATCAGCCCCAGCATTTT. It codes for CASSPSGRQSNQPQHF.